The 15 T cell receptor beta chains below come from one sample, sequenced in a study of blood T cell repertoires in COVID-19. The protocol was immunoSEQ multiplex PCR, while the TCRdb copy is restricted to in-frame clones and leaves out a portion. The sample yields a few hundred thousand clones, 88% seen once. The specimen was peripheral blood. The receptors originated from a man aged 55-75 years who had recovered from COVID-19.

The J gene is TRBJ1-1, the V gene TRBV6-2 or TRBV6-3; 9 bases are a match to TRBD1. CDR1 is MNHEY and CDR2 is SVGEGT in the germline V gene. This CDR3 contains 13 residues. Germline trimming cut 0 bases from V and 12 bases from J; bases unmatched to any gene: 5. CDR3 nucleotides: TGTGCCAGCAGTTACTCCCCGGACAGGGGCACTTTCTTT. Translation gives CASSYSPDRGTFF.

The table lists this clone with a count of one. V gene TRBV6-5 combines with J gene TRBJ2-5, with TRBD2 matching over 10 bases. The CDR3 has 14 amino acids. The junction had 2 bases not matched to a gene; V was cut back by 6 bases and J by 1 base. Per germline, CDR1 MNHEY and CDR2 SVGAGI. The CDR3 DNA reads TGTGCCAGCAGGTCTAGCGGGGGCCAAGAGACCCAGTACTTC. Encoded protein: CASRSSGGQETQYF.

The rearrangement joins TRBV19 to TRBJ2-5; D may be TRBD2 (6 bases). Trimming pared 9 bases from V and 5 bases from J, leaving 13 bases between. Germline loops: CDR1 LNHDA, CDR2 SQIVND (reference sequence). The CDR3 runs to 12 residues. In DNA form, the CDR3 reads TGTGCCAGGGACCCTGGGGGGGAGACCCAGTACTTC. This encodes CARDPGGETQYF. The complete variable domain, with remaining parts taken from reference TRBV19 and TRBJ2-5, reads DGGITQSPKYLFRKEGQNVTLSCEQNLNHDAMYWYRQDPGQGLRLIYYSQIVNDFQKGDIAEGYSVSREKKESFPLTVTSAQKNPTAFYLCARDPGGETQYFGPGTRLLVL.

The chain recombines TRBV5-4 with TRBJ1-2, with D hard to call. CDR3 length equals 17 residues. Looked up from germline, CDR1 is SGHNT and CDR2 is YYREEE (reference sequence). V was pared by 0 bases and J by 2 bases, with 17 bases between. CDR3 protein: CASSLVLSGVGNYGYTF. CDR3 DNA sequence: TGTGCCAGCAGCTTGGTTCTATCCGGGGTCGGGAACTATGGCTACACCTTC.

The V call is TRBV6-1, the J call TRBJ2-2; 7 bases are shared with TRBD1. V gave up 3 bases and J gave up 1 base; unmatched junction bases: 2. CDR1 is MNHNS and CDR2 is SASEGT in the germline V gene. This CDR3 spans 15 amino acids. The CDR3 loop reads CASSEWTGNTGELFF. CDR3 coding DNA: TGTGCCAGCAGTGAGTGGACAGGGAACACCGGGGAGCTGTTTTTT.

The chain joins TRBV7-2 to TRBJ2-2, with TRBD1 matching 7 bases. Germline V lookup: CDR1 SGHTA, CDR2 FQGNSA. This CDR3 has 16 amino acids. The ends lost 1 base at V and 4 bases at J; junction bases unmatched: 6. The chain's CDR3 is CASSLVTGWSTGELFF. CDR3 DNA sequence: TGTGCCAGCAGCTTAGTGACAGGGTGGAGCACCGGGGAGCTGTTTTTT.

This chain joins TRBV9 and TRBJ1-2, with D unresolved. Germline lookup yields CDR1 SGDLS and CDR2 YYNGEE. This CDR3 is built from 16 residues. V shed 1 base and J shed 2 bases, with 15 bases lying between them. The DNA for the CDR3 is TGTGCCAGCAGCGTAAGCCCCGGGGTGGAAAACTATGGCTACACCTTC. Encoded protein: CASSVSPGVENYGYTF.

J is TRBJ2-7 and V is TRBV7-8; a weak D match, TRBD2 (5 bases). Looked up from germline, CDR1 is SGHVS and CDR2 is FQNEAQ. The CDR3 length is 15 residues. V was trimmed by 8 bases and J by 7 bases, leaving 24 bases between them. CDR3: CASRTTRAATGEQYF. The CDR3 DNA sequence: TGTGCCAGCCGCACGACTCGAGCGGCGACTGGGGAGCAGTACTTC.

The chain is built from TRBV9 and TRBJ2-7; perhaps TRBD2 as D (6 bases). Germline values: CDR1 SGDLS, CDR2 YYNGEE. The germline V and J ends were trimmed by 0 bases and 1 base, with 11 bases remaining between them. This CDR3 is 15 amino acids long. This chain's CDR3 is CASSVEAGRSYEQYF. Here the CDR3 DNA reads TGTGCCAGCAGCGTAGAAGCGGGCCGTTCCTACGAGCAGTACTTC.

The chain couples TRBV5-6 to TRBJ1-1, with D maybe TRBD1 (6 bases). CDR1 and CDR2 from the germline V gene are SGHDT and YYEEEE. V was pared by 4 bases and J by 3 bases, with 16 bases between. The CDR3 is 15 residues long. CDR3 nucleotides: TGTGCCAGCAGCCATAAAAAGGACAGATACACTGAAGCTTTCTTT. It translates to CASSHKKDRYTEAFF.

This clone appeared once. V usage is TRBV18 and J usage is TRBJ1-2, with a tentative D call TRBD1 (6 bases). With 2 bases removed from V and 2 bases from J, the gap between germline ends came to 21 bases. Germline V gene sequence: CDR1 KGHSH, CDR2 LQKENI. The CDR3 extends over 18 amino acids. In nucleotides, the CDR3 is TGTGCCAGCTCACCAGCAAGGACGGACAGTATTCCAAACTATGGCTACACCTTC. Translated, it gives CASSPARTDSIPNYGYTF.

The chain carries TRBV2 and TRBJ2-5; tentatively, D is TRBD1 (6 bases). The V end was cut by 6 bases, the J end by 5 bases, with 22 bases between. CDR1 and CDR2 from the germline V gene are SNHLY and FYNNEI. The CDR3 is made up of 16 amino acids. In nucleotides, the CDR3 is TGTGCCAGCAGGGCGCAGCCCCAGGGGAGAGGGGAGACCCAGTACTTC. Residues: CASRAQPQGRGETQYF.

V usage is TRBV4-1 and J usage is TRBJ1-1; D remains unclear. CDR1 is MGHRA and CDR2 is YSYEKL in the germline V gene. V was cut by 0 bases and J by 0 bases, with 8 bases left in between. The CDR3 is 15 amino acids. The CDR3 sequence is CASSQDVNVNTEAFF. In nucleotides, the CDR3 is TGCGCCAGCAGCCAAGATGTTAATGTGAACACTGAAGCTTTCTTT.

CDR3 sequence reads: CASNLKTGSYNEQFF. The CDR3 DNA is TGTGCCAGCAACCTAAAGACAGGGTCGTACAATGAGCAGTTCTTC. This chain links TRBV3-1 (or the pseudogene TRBV3-2) with TRBJ2-1, with 7 bases aligning to TRBD1. The CDR3 is 15 residues long. The germline CDR1 and CDR2 sequences are LGHDT and YNNKEL (reference sequence). J gave up 4 bases and V 7 bases, and 10 bases lay outside the gene matches.

V gene TRBV27 combines with J gene TRBJ2-2; 10 bases agree with TRBD1. The J segment lost 5 bases and the V segment lost 5 bases, leaving 5 bases of the junction unmatched. The CDR3 runs to 15 residues. Germline V gene data show CDR1 as MNHEY and CDR2 as SMNVEV (reference sequence). As DNA, the CDR3 is TGTGCCAGCAGTACCCCGGGACAGGGGACCGGGGAGCTGTTTTTT. Translation gives CASSTPGQGTGELFF.